A selection of T cell receptor beta chains follows, all from one sample in a study of blood T cell repertoires in COVID-19. Measured with immunoSEQ multiplex PCR; TCRdb has only the in-frame clones, and not every one. The sample contains some 130,000 clones, more than 75% of which appear only once. The specimen sequenced was peripheral blood. Receptors were obtained from a man aged 80 or over with acute or convalescent COVID-19. Each CDR3 is given with its conserved first and last residue. D genes are given only for firm matches. Expanded clones get a size class; other rows say once, few or many, or leave the size out.

.	.	TRBV5-1	TRBJ2-2	TGCGCCAGCAGCTTGGGGGGCGAGACCGGGGAGCTGTTTTTT	CASSLGGETGELFF
TRBD1	.	TRBV10-3	TRBJ1-2	TGTGCCATCAGTGAACGGACAGGGTTAGGCTATGGCTACACCTTC	CAISERTGLGYGYTF
.	.	TRBV6-5	TRBJ2-5	TGTGCCAGCAGCTCGGAGGGCGGAAGGGAGACCCAGTACTTC	CASSSEGGRETQYF
TRBD1	.	TRBV4-1	TRBJ1-4	TGCGCCAGCAGCCCCGGACAGGGACCGGCCACCCCTTTTTTT	CASSPGQGPATPFF
.	.	TRBV2	TRBJ2-3	TGTGCCAGCAGTCAATTTGGGGGGGATACGCAGTATTTT	CASSQFGGDTQYF
TRBD1	.	TRBV7-3	TRBJ2-5	TGTGCCAGCAGCTTAACGGGACAGCCCCAAGAGACCCAGTACTTC	CASSLTGQPQETQYF
TRBD1	.	TRBV7-8	TRBJ1-5	TGTGCCAGCAGCTTAGGGACAGGGGGGAGCAATCAGCCCCAGCATTTT	CASSLGTGGSNQPQHF
.	.	TRBV6-1	TRBJ1-4	TGTGCCAGCAGTGGCGACAGGTCCTCCGCAACTAATGAAAAACTGTTTTTT	CASSGDRSSATNEKLFF
.	.	TRBV5-1	TRBJ2-5	TGCGCCAGCAACAAAGAAGAGACCCAGTACTTC	CASNKEETQYF
.	few	TRBV5-5	TRBJ1-4	TGTGCCAGCAGCTTGGGAGGCGGATCGTATGAAAAACTGTTTTTT	CASSLGGGSYEKLFF
.	.	TRBV20-1	TRBJ2-7	TGCAGTGCTAGTGGCCAGGGGTTCTACGAGCAGTACTTC	CSASGQGFYEQYF
TRBD2	.	TRBV18	TRBJ2-7	TGTGCCAGCTCCCCGACTAGCCCCGAGCAGTACTTC	CASSPTSPEQYF
TRBD1	.	TRBV19	TRBJ2-1	TGTGCCAGTAGGGACTCGACAGGGGTCAATGAGCAGTTCTTC	CASRDSTGVNEQFF
TRBD1	.	TRBV19	TRBJ2-7	TGTGCCAGTAGGTCTACCGGGACAGACTCCTACGAGCAGTACTTC	CASRSTGTDSYEQYF
.	.	TRBV5-6	TRBJ2-1	TGTGCCAGCAGCTTGAGGGGTCTCTCCTACAATGAGCAGTTCTTC	CASSLRGLSYNEQFF
.	few	TRBV3-1/TRBV3-2	TRBJ2-7	TGTGCCAGCAGCCAAGAAGGCAGGCACGAGCAGTACTTC	CASSQEGRHEQYF
.	.	TRBV30	TRBJ1-5	TGTGCCTGGCAGTCCGGGACACAGAATCAGCCCCAGCATTTT	CAWQSGTQNQPQHF
TRBD1	.	TRBV7-3	TRBJ2-1	TGTGCCAGCAGCTCCGGGACAGGGCAATACGAGCAGTTCTTC	CASSSGTGQYEQFF
TRBD1	.	TRBV29-1	TRBJ2-7	TGCAGCGTTGGCAGGGGGCCCCCTTCCGAGCAGTACTTC	CSVGRGPPSEQYF
TRBD1	.	TRBV7-2	TRBJ1-2	TGTGCCAGCAGCTTAAGTCCCCTTCAGGGGGCTTATGGCTACACCTTC	CASSLSPLQGAYGYTF
TRBD2	.	TRBV11-1	TRBJ2-1	TGTGCCAGCAGCCCCCGACTAGCGGGGGCGAAAAATGAGCAGTTCTTC	CASSPRLAGAKNEQFF
.	.	TRBV7-9	TRBJ1-3	TGTGCCAGCAGCTACCAATTGAGCTCTGGAAACACCATATATTTT	CASSYQLSSGNTIYF
.	few	TRBV7-2	TRBJ1-6	TGTGCCAGCAGCTTAGGGCCAGGGTATAGTTCACCCCTCCACTTT	CASSLGPGYSSPLHF
.	.	TRBV5-6	TRBJ1-5	TGTGCCAGCAGCTTGGATCAGGGGAATCAGCCCCAGCATTTT	CASSLDQGNQPQHF
.	.	TRBV6-5	TRBJ1-1	TGTGCCAGCAGTTACGAGAGGTACACTGAAGCTTTCTTT	CASSYERYTEAFF
.	.	TRBV5-6	TRBJ1-2	TGTGCCAGCAGCTTGCTAGTAGGGGTTCTTAACTATGGCTACACCTTC	CASSLLVGVLNYGYTF
.	.	TRBV18	TRBJ2-1	TGTGCCAGCCAGAATCGGGGGGCAGGAGACTCCTACAATGAGCAGTTCTTC	CASQNRGAGDSYNEQFF
TRBD2	few	TRBV2	TRBJ2-7	TGTGCCAGGAAGGGACAGCCGGGACTAGCGGGGGCCGGCGAGCAGTACTTC	CARKGQPGLAGAGEQYF
TRBD2	.	TRBV7-2	TRBJ2-7	TGTGCCAGCAGTTTTAAAAGCGGGGGGGTCTACGAGCAGTACTTC	CASSFKSGGVYEQYF
.	.	TRBV29-1	TRBJ2-5	TGCAGCGTTGAAGATCCACTACCAAACCAAGAGACCCAGTACTTC	CSVEDPLPNQETQYF
TRBD1	.	TRBV5-1	TRBJ1-2	TGCGCCAGCAGCGTGACAGGGGGCGATGGCTACACCTTC	CASSVTGGDGYTF
.	.	TRBV27	TRBJ2-5	TGTGCCAGCAGTTTACGAGCACAGGCGCAAGAGACCCAGTACTTC	CASSLRAQAQETQYF
.	.	TRBV28	TRBJ1-2	TGTGCCAGCAGTCAGACAGCTAACTATGGCTACACCTTC	CASSQTANYGYTF
.	.	TRBV27	TRBJ2-7	TGTGCCAGCAGTTTTGTTGGTAGCTACGAGCAGTACTTC	CASSFVGSYEQYF
TRBD2	.	TRBV27	TRBJ2-1	TGTGCCAGCAGTCCGATAGCGGGGGGGATCAATGAGCAGTTCTTC	CASSPIAGGINEQFF
.	.	TRBV4-3	TRBJ2-5	TGCGCCAGCAGCCAAGAAAACGGAGAGACCCAGTACTTC	CASSQENGETQYF
.	.	TRBV11-2	TRBJ1-6	TGTGCCAGCAGCTTAGTAAAGAGCTCCTATAATTCACCCCTCCACTTT	CASSLVKSSYNSPLHF
.	.	TRBV5-6	TRBJ1-3	TGTGCCAGCAGCTTAACTGACTCTGGAAACACCATATATTTT	CASSLTDSGNTIYF
.	.	TRBV9	TRBJ2-2	TGTGCCAGCAGCGTGACAGGATTGAACACCGGGGAGCTGTTTTTT	CASSVTGLNTGELFF
.	.	TRBV11-1	TRBJ2-5	TGTGCCAGCAACCCGAGGGGGGGGCAAGAGACCCAGTACTTC	CASNPRGGQETQYF
.	.	TRBV5-1	TRBJ1-4	TGCGCCAGCAGTAAGACAGGAGAGAATGAAAAACTGTTTTTT	CASSKTGENEKLFF
TRBD2	.	TRBV2	TRBJ2-2	TGTGCCAGCAGAACGCTAGCGGGTCTCACCGGGGAGCTGTTTTTT	CASRTLAGLTGELFF
.	.	TRBV5-1	TRBJ2-6	TGCGCCAGCAGCTTGGGGCTGGACAGCTCTGGGGCCAACGTCCTGACTTTC	CASSLGLDSSGANVLTF
.	few	TRBV6-5	TRBJ1-4	TGTGCAACCGGCGGTGGGTTAAGTGAAAAACTGTTTTTT	CATGGGLSEKLFF
.	.	TRBV3-1/TRBV3-2	TRBJ2-3	TGTGCCAGCGGGCTTACACCGGGAACAGATACGCAGTATTTT	CASGLTPGTDTQYF
.	once	TRBV7-8	TRBJ1-5	TGTGCCAGCAGCCTGATAGAGAATCAGCCCCAGCATTTT	CASSLIENQPQHF
.	.	TRBV18	TRBJ2-5	TGTGCCAGCTCACCACCTGTGGCCGAGACCCAGTACTTC	CASSPPVAETQYF
.	.	TRBV6-1	TRBJ1-5	TGTGCCAGCAGTGATGCAGGGTCACGACAGCCCCAGCATTTT	CASSDAGSRQPQHF
TRBD1	.	TRBV7-2	TRBJ1-3	TGTGCCAGCAGCTCAGGCGGGACAGGGGGGGGGAACACCATATATTTT	CASSSGGTGGGNTIYF
.	once	TRBV9	TRBJ2-2	TGTGCCAGCAGCAGCCGCGGAGGGGGGGCACACACCGGGGAGCTGTTTTTT	CASSSRGGGAHTGELFF
.	.	TRBV24-1	TRBJ1-5	TGTGCCACCAGTGAGGCGGGGGCTAGGGGTCAGCCCCAGCATTTT	CATSEAGARGQPQHF
.	few	TRBV28	TRBJ1-1	TGTGCCAGCGGGAGGGTCGGTTTTGAAGCTTTCTTT	CASGRVGFEAFF
TRBD2	.	TRBV29-1	TRBJ2-7	TGCAGCGTTGTACTAGCGGGGGGGCAGAACGAGCAGTACTTC	CSVVLAGGQNEQYF